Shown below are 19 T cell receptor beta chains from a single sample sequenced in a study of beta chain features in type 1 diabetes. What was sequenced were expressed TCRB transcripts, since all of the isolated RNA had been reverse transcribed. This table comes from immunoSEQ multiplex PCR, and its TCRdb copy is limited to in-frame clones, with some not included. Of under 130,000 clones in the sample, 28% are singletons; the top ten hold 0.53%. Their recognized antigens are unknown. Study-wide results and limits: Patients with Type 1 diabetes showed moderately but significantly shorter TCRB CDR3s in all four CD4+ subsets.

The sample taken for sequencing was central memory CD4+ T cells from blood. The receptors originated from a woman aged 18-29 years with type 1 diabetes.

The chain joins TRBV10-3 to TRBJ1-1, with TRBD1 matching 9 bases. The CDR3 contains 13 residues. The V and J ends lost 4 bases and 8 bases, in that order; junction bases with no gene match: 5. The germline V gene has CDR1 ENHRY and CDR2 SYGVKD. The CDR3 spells CAISGTGASEAFF. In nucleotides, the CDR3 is TGTGCCATCAGTGGGACAGGGGCGTCGGAAGCTTTCTTT.

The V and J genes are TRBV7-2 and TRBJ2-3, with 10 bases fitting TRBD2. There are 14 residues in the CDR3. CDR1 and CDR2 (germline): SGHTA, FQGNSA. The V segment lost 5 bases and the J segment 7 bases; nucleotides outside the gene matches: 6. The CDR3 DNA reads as TGTGCCAGCAGCCCTAGCGGGAGTCCAAATACGCAGTATTTT. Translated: CASSPSGSPNTQYF.

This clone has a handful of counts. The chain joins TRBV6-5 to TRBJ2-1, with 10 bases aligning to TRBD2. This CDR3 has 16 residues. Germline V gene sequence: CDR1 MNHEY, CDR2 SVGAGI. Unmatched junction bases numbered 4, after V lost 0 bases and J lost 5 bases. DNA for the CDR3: TGTGCCAGCAGTTACTCGAGGCTAGCGGGAGACAATGAGCAGTTCTTC. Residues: CASSYSRLAGDNEQFF.

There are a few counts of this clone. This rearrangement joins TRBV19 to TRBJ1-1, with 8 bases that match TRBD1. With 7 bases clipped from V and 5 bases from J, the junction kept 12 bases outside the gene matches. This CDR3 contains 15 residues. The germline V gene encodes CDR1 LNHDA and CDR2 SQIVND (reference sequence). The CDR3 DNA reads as TGTGCCAGTACCAGGGACCGACAGGGGCGGACTGAAGCTTTCTTT. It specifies CASTRDRQGRTEAFF.

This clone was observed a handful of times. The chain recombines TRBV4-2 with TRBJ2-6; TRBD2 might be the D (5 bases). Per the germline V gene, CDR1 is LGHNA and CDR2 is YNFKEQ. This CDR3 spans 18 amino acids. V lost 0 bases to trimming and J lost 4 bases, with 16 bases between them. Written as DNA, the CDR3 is TGTGCCAGCAGCCAAGAACTAGGTCCTGCCAGAGGGGCCAACGTCCTGACTTTC. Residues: CASSQELGPARGANVLTF.

CDR3 in amino acids: CASSLAGGFYEQYF. DNA of the CDR3: TGTGCCAGCAGTTTAGCAGGGGGCTTTTACGAGCAGTACTTC. The chain joins TRBV27 to TRBJ2-7, with TRBD1 matching over 8 bases. Trimming at V came to 2 bases and at J to 4 bases, leaving 4 bases not matched to a gene. The length of the CDR3 is 14 residues. The V gene's germline CDR1 is MNHEY and CDR2 SMNVEV (reference sequence).

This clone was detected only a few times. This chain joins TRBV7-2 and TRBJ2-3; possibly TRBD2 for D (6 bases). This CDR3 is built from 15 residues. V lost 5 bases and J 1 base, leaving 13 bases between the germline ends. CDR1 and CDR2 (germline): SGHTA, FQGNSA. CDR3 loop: CASSARRDGTDTQYF. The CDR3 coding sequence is TGTGCCAGCAGCGCTAGGCGGGACGGCACAGATACGCAGTATTTT.

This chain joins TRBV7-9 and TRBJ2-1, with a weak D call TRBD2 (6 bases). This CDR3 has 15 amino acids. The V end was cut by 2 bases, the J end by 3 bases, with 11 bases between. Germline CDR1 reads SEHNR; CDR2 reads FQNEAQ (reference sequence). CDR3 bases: TGTGCCAGCAGCTTATCAGCGGGTGACTACAATGAGCAGTTCTTC. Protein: CASSLSAGDYNEQFF.

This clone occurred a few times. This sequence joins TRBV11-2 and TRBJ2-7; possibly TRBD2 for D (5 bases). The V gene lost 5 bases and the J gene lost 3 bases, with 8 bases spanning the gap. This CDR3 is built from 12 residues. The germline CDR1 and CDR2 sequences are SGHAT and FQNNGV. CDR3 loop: CASSPRGYEQYF. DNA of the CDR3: TGTGCCAGCAGCCCACGGGGCTACGAGCAGTACTTC.

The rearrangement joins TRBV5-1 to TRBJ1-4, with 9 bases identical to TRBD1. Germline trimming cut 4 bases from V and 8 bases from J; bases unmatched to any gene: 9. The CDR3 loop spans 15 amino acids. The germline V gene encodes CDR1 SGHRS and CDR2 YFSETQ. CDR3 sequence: CASSTPGQGREKLFF. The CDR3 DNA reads TGCGCCAGCAGCACACCGGGACAGGGTCGGGAAAAACTGTTTTTT.

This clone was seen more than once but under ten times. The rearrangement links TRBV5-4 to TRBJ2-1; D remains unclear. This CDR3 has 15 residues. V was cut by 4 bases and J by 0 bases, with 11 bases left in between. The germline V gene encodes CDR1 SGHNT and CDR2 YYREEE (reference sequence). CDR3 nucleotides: TGTGCCAGCAGCCCCCGCGGTAGCTCCTACAATGAGCAGTTCTTC. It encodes CASSPRGSSYNEQFF.

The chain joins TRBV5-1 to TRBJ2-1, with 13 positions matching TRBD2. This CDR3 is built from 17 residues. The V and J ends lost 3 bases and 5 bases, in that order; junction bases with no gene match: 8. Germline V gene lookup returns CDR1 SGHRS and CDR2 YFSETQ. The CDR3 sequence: CASSWAGTSGIDNEQFF. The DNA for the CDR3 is TGCGCCAGCAGCTGGGCCGGGACTAGCGGGATCGACAATGAGCAGTTCTTC.

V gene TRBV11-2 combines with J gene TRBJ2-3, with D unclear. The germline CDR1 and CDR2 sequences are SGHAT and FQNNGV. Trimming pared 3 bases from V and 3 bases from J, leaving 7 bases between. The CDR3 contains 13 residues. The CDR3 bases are TGTGCCAGCAGCTTCCCAAATACAGATACGCAGTATTTT. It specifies CASSFPNTDTQYF.

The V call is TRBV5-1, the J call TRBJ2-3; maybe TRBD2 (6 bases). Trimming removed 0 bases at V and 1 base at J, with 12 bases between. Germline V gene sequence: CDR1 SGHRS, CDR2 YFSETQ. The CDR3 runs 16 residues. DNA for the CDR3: TGCGCCAGCAGCTTGGGGGAAGCTAGCGGCACAGATACGCAGTATTTT. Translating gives CASSLGEASGTDTQYF.

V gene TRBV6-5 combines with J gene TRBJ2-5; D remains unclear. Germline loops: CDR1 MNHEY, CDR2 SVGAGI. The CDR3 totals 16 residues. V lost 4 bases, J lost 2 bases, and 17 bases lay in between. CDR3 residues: CASSFRWQGVQETQYF. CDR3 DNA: TGTGCCAGCAGTTTCCGCTGGCAAGGAGTACAAGAGACCCAGTACTTC.

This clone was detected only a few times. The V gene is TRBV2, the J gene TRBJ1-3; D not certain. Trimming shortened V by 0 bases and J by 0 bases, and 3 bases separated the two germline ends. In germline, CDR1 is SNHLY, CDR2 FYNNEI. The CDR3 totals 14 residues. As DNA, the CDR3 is TGTGCCAGCAGTGAAGCTATCTCTGGAAACACCATATATTTT. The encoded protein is CASSEAISGNTIYF.

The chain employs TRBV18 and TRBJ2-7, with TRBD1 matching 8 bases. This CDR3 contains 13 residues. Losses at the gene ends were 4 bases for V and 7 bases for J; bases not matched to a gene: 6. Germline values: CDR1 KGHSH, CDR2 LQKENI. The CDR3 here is CASSLGQGREQYV. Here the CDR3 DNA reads TGTGCCAGCTCACTTGGACAGGGTCGGGAGCAGTACGTC.

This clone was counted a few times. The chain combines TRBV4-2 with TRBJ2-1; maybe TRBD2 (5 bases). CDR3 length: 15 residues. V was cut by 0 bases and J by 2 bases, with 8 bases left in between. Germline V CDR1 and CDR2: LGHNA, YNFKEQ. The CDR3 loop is CASSQDGETYNEQFF. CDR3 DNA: TGTGCCAGCAGCCAAGACGGGGAGACCTACAATGAGCAGTTCTTC.

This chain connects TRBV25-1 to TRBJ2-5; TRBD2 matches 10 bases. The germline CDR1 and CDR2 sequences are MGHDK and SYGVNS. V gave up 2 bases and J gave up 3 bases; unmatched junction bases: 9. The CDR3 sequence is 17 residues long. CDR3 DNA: TGTGCCAGCAGTGAAGGGACTAGCGAAGAGGGGAAAGAGACCCAGTACTTC. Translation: CASSEGTSEEGKETQYF.